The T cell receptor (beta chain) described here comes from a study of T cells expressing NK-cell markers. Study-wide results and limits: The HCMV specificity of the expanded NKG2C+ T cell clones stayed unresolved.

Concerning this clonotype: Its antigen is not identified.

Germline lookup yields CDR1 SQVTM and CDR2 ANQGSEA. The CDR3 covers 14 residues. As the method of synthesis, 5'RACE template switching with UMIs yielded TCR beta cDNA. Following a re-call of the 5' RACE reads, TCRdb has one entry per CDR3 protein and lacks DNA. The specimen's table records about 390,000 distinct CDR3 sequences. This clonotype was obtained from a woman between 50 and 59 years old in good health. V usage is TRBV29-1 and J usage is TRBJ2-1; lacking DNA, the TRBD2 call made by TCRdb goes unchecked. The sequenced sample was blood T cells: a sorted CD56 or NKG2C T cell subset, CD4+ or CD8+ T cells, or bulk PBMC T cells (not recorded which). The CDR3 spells CSAKKDFQVNEQFF.